The present entry profiles one T cell receptor beta chain with its context. The record originates from a study of blood T cell repertoires in COVID-19. Overall study: Researchers got acute and convalescent COVID-19 samples from the United States, Italy and Spain.

Per the study methods: The authors estimated nucleated cell counts from reference gene primer amplification. Repertoires were generated with immunoSEQ multiplex PCR, while TCRdb's copy carries only in-frame clones and drops some. From that table come the V and J calls and clone size; the DNA was used to work out D and trimming. This sample yields 240,000 or so clones, of which 80% to 85% are seen a single time; 3.4% belongs to the top ten. With 10 bases removed from V and 6 bases from J, the gap between germline ends came to 10 bases. CDR1 and CDR2 from the germline V gene are MDHEN and SYDVKM. There are 12 residues in the CDR3.

The chain recombines TRBV28 with TRBJ1-6, with D unclear. Sequenced: peripheral blood. The sequence was obtained from a woman in her late teens or twenties with acute or convalescent COVID-19. Here the CDR3 reads CATRESNSPLHF. The CDR3 nucleotides are TGTGCCACCCGAGAGTCTAATTCACCCCTCCACTTT.